This TCR beta chain was retrieved from a study of OX40 agonist ivuxolimab in advanced cancers. Points on this clone: As yet, its antigen is unknown.

Whole-study results and caveats: Researchers did not establish what antigens the expanded peripheral T cells target. Among the lowest peripheral clonal expansion occurred in 0.1-3.0 mg/kg partial responders. Nonresponders, in some cases, also had low normalized T-cell clonal expansion.

Generated by immunoSEQ multiplex PCR, the TCRdb table keeps only in-frame clones and is missing some. The repertoire consists of about 33,000 clones, with around 83% occurring once and the leading ten covering less than 25%. V shed 2 bases and J shed 0 bases, with 8 bases lying between them. The V gene's germline CDR1 is SGHDT and CDR2 YYEEEE. The CDR3 has 15 amino acids. This specimen was CD4+ or CD8+ T cells sorted from blood, taken in a trial of the OX40 agonist ivuxolimab. The rearrangement uses TRBV5-6 and TRBJ2-2; the D gene is possibly TRBD1 (5 bases). The TCR sequence derives from an adult with an advanced solid tumor such as melanoma, head and neck, liver or kidney cancer. The CDR3 protein is CASSLWTPNTGELFF. CDR3 nucleotide sequence: TGTGCCAGCAGCTTATGGACACCGAACACCGGGGAGCTGTTTTTT.